Each of the 25 T cell receptor beta chains below was sequenced from the same sample in a study of blood T cells in healthy people across ages. Primed by a sample-barcoded 5' primer and a J-beta primer mix, a second PCR proceeded for 7 to 11 cycles. One entry per CDR3 protein, called by TCRdb with MiXCR from the 5' RACE reads. Counted here are about 730,000 distinct CDR3 sequences, roughly 43% occurring once; the ten biggest clones make up roughly 20%. The sequenced sample consisted of blood. Receptor source: a woman aged 55-75 years in good health.

The DNA of the CDR3 is TGTGCCAGCAGTTTTTCGGGCCAGGTCAGCACAGATACGCAGTATTTT. It translates to CASSFSGQVSTDTQYF. V is TRBV28 and J is TRBJ2-3, with D uncertain. CDR3 size: 16 residues. The germline CDR1 and CDR2 sequences are MDHEN and SYDVKM. V was cut by 3 bases and J by 0 bases, with 13 bases left in between.

This clonotype came up many times. The rearrangement links TRBV14 to TRBJ2-1, with a possible D match to TRBD2 (6 bases). The CDR3 has 11 amino acids. Trimming pared 11 bases from V and 2 bases from J, leaving 7 bases between. Germline loops: CDR1 SGHDN, CDR2 FVKESK. DNA for the CDR3: TGTGCCGCGGGGACCTACAATGAGCAGTTCTTC. It is translated as CAAGTYNEQFF. The full variable domain, completed using reference TRBV14 and TRBJ2-1, is EAGVTQFPSHSVIEKGQTVTLRCDPISGHDNLYWYRRVMGKEIKFLLHFVKESKQDESGMPNNRFLAERTGGTYSTLKVQPAELEDSGVYFCAAGTYNEQFFGPGTRLTVL.

Points on this clonotype: One base away lies a much larger clone, so this may be a sequencing read error. The chain has TRBV5-1 and TRBJ2-3, with 10 positions matching TRBD2. V shed 1 base and J 5 bases; nucleotides not matched to a gene: 13. CDR1 SGHRS and CDR2 YFSETQ come from the germline V gene. The CDR3 contains 18 residues. CDR3 residues: CASSLTHTSGAGLDTQYF. DNA of the CDR3: TGCGCCAGCAGCTTGACTCACACTAGCGGGGCCGGGTTAGATACGCAGTATTTT.

This clonotype has at least ten counts. The chain recombines TRBV6-6 with TRBJ2-5; D is perhaps TRBD2 (5 bases). Germline values: CDR1 MNHNY, CDR2 SVGAGI (reference sequence). Trimming took 0 bases from V and 5 from J, leaving 10 bases between them. This CDR3 contains 14 residues. CDR3 amino acids: CASSYSGGSETQYF. Here the CDR3 DNA reads TGTGCCAGCAGTTACTCCGGAGGTTCGGAGACCCAGTACTTC.

The table lists this clonotype with a few counts. The chain has TRBV10-3 and TRBJ1-1; a weak D match, TRBD1 (5 bases). V lost 3 bases and J 1 base, leaving 9 bases between the germline ends. The CDR3 is 14 residues long. Germline loops: CDR1 ENHRY, CDR2 SYGVKD. This CDR3 is CAISDGGRNTEAFF. CDR3 nucleotide sequence: TGTGCCATCAGTGATGGGGGAAGGAACACTGAAGCTTTCTTT.

Only a few counts were recorded for this clonotype. The rearrangement links TRBV7-6 to TRBJ2-3; D ambiguous. The CDR3 length is 16 residues. Trimming took off 5 bases at V and 1 base at J, with 16 bases between the two ends. Germline-derived CDR1 and CDR2 are SGHVS and FNYEAQ. The CDR3 bases are TGTGCCAGCAGCCCTCACTCTTCAACTCGCACAGATACGCAGTATTTT. Its translation: CASSPHSSTRTDTQYF.

This clonotype appeared a few times. The rearrangement links TRBV12-3 or TRBV12-4 to TRBJ2-5; D tentatively reads TRBD1 or TRBD2 (5 bases each). Trimming cost V 3 bases and J 5 bases, with 13 bases left between them. This CDR3 has 14 residues. Written as DNA, the CDR3 is TGTGCCAGCAGTTTCGAATACGGGGCCGAGACCCAGTACTTC. Amino acid sequence: CASSFEYGAETQYF.

Only a few counts were recorded for this clonotype. The chain combines TRBV6-1 with TRBJ2-5, with 12 bases matching TRBD2. V lost 8 bases to trimming and J lost 5 bases; unmatched junction nucleotides: 9. The germline V gene encodes CDR1 MNHNS and CDR2 SASEGT. The CDR3 length is 15 residues. CDR3 in amino acids: CASRRLAGGGETQYF. The DNA for the CDR3 is TGTGCCAGCCGTCGGCTAGCGGGAGGGGGGGAGACCCAGTACTTC.

This clonotype was picked up a small number of times. The chain combines TRBV29-1 with TRBJ1-1, with D perhaps TRBD1 (5 bases). Germline CDR1 and CDR2: SQVTM and ANQGSEA. V was pared by 3 bases and J by 1 base, with 9 bases between. The length of the CDR3 is 13 residues. The CDR3 spells CSVEKGANTEAFF. CDR3 sequence (DNA): TGCAGCGTTGAGAAAGGGGCGAACACTGAAGCTTTCTTT. Full variable domain (rest looked up from reference TRBV29-1 and TRBJ1-1): SAVISQKPSRDICQRGTSLTIQCQVDSQVTMMFWYRQQPGQSLTLIATANQGSEATYESGFVIDKFPISRPNLTFSTLTVSNMSPEDSSIYLCSVEKGANTEAFFGQGTRLTVV.

The V call is TRBV6-6, the J call TRBJ2-7, with 7 bases fitting TRBD1. The CDR3 extends over 14 amino acids. J gave up 2 bases and V 6 bases, and 7 bases lay outside the gene matches. The germline CDR1 and CDR2 sequences are MNHNY and SVGAGI (reference sequence). This CDR3 is CASRTGTAPYEQYF. CDR3 in DNA: TGTGCCAGCAGAACCGGGACAGCCCCCTACGAGCAGTACTTC.

This rearrangement joins TRBV11-3 to TRBJ2-1; 8 nucleotides match TRBD1. V gave up 5 bases and J gave up 6 bases; unmatched junction bases: 12. Germline V gene data show CDR1 as SGHNT and CDR2 as YENEEA. The CDR3 covers 16 residues. The CDR3 reads CASSETKTGTGNEQFF. The CDR3 DNA is TGTGCCAGCAGCGAAACGAAAACCGGGACAGGCAATGAGCAGTTCTTC.

V gene TRBV7-9 combines with J gene TRBJ2-7; 7 bases map to TRBD1. This CDR3 has 16 residues. Germline CDR1 is SEHNR and CDR2 is FQNEAQ (reference sequence). V shed 1 base, J shed 1 base, and the junction held 7 bases outside the gene matches. The CDR3 region has the DNA TGTGCCAGCAGCTTAGTGGCGACAGGGAGATCCTACGAGCAGTACTTC. It yields the protein CASSLVATGRSYEQYF.

This clonotype was counted only a few times. V and J are TRBV6-2 or TRBV6-3 and TRBJ2-5; 9 positions agree with TRBD1. The CDR3 runs to 16 residues. Germline V gene data show CDR1 as MNHEY and CDR2 as SVGEGT. The V gene end was trimmed by 5 bases and the J gene end by 5 bases; junction bases not matched to a gene: 12. The CDR3 reads CASSQLHGTGLETQYF. The CDR3 nucleotides read TGTGCCAGCAGTCAACTTCATGGGACAGGGCTGGAGACCCAGTACTTC.

This rearrangement joins TRBV5-1 to TRBJ2-5; D perhaps matches TRBD1 (5 bases). The CDR3 runs to 18 residues. The V gene's germline CDR1 is SGHRS and CDR2 YFSETQ. Trimming left V 2 bases short and J 11 bases short, with 31 bases between. The CDR3 DNA is TGCGCCAGCAGCTTTGGAACCCCTTCGACAGACAACAATGAAGGGCAGTACTTC. This encodes CASSFGTPSTDNNEGQYF. Full variable domain (rest looked up from reference TRBV5-1 and TRBJ2-5): KAGVTQTPRYLIKTRGQQVTLSCSPISGHRSVSWYQQTPGQGLQFLFEYFSETQRNKGNFPGRFSGRQFSNSRSEMNVSTLELGDSALYLCASSFGTPSTDNNEGQYFGPGTRLLVL.

CDR3 bases: TGTGCCAGCAGCATTCGGGACAGCCTCTCTGGGGCCAACGTCCTGACTTTC. Translating it yields CASSIRDSLSGANVLTF. The rearrangement joins TRBV7-9 to TRBJ2-6, with 7 bases fitting TRBD1. Losses at the gene ends were 5 bases for V and 0 bases for J; bases not matched to a gene: 7. Germline V gene data show CDR1 as SEHNR and CDR2 as FQNEAQ (reference sequence). This CDR3 comprises 17 residues.

The count of this clonotype is one. V and J are TRBV7-2 and TRBJ2-4; D uncertain. Gene TRBJ2-7 matches the end of the DNA better, so the J call may be wrong. Germline loops: CDR1 SGHTA, CDR2 FQGNSA. The CDR3 extends over 14 amino acids. CDR3 residues: CASSSVQLTYEQYF. The CDR3 region has the DNA TGTGCCAGCAGCTCCGTTCAACTAACCTACGAGCAGTACTTC.

The chain uses TRBV27 and TRBJ1-2; a possible D gene is TRBD1 (5 bases). The length of the CDR3 is 15 residues. V lost 7 bases and J 3 bases, leaving 18 bases between the germline ends. The V gene's germline CDR1 is MNHEY and CDR2 SMNVEV (reference sequence). CDR3 residues: CASTKLRGAHYGYTF. The CDR3 DNA is TGTGCCAGCACCAAGTTAAGGGGAGCGCACTATGGCTACACCTTC.

The chain joins TRBV20-1 to TRBJ2-3; TRBD2 agrees at 8 bases. CDR1 is DFQATT, CDR2 SNEGSKA, per germline (reference sequence). The CDR3 is 21 amino acids. J was trimmed by 1 base and V by 0 bases; bases with no gene match: 21. CDR3 nucleotides: TGCAGTGCTAGAGATCGAGACGAATATAGCGGGACCAACTGGGGCACAGATACGCAGTATTTT. It is translated as CSARDRDEYSGTNWGTDTQYF.

This clonotype was detected only a few times. The chain has TRBV6-2 or TRBV6-3 and TRBJ2-5; D possibly uses TRBD1 or TRBD2 (5 bases each). Trimming shortened V by 0 bases and J by 5 bases, and 16 bases separated the two germline ends. Germline V gene data show CDR1 as MNHEY and CDR2 as SVGEGT. CDR3 length: 16 residues. The CDR3 is CASSYSNGALGETQYF. CDR3 sequence (DNA): TGTGCCAGCAGTTACTCGAACGGGGCTTTAGGGGAGACCCAGTACTTC.

The chain combines TRBV21-1 with TRBJ2-1. TRBV21-1 is classified as a pseudogene. This CDR3 contains 13 residues. The CDR3 here is CASSKGIWAEQFF. CDR3 sequence (DNA): TGTGCCAGCAGCAAAGGCATATGGGCTGAGCAGTTCTTC.

The V call is TRBV7-2, the J call TRBJ1-1, with no clear D. The CDR3 contains 12 residues. From germline, CDR1 is SGHTA and CDR2 FQGNSA. The V and J ends lost 6 bases and 5 bases respectively, with 10 bases between them. CDR3 coding DNA: TGTGCCAGCAGTTACCAGGAGACTGAAGCTTTCTTT. Translating it yields CASSYQETEAFF.

This clonotype was seen many times. The chain joins TRBV29-1 to TRBJ2-3; D unclear. With 8 bases removed from V and 5 bases from J, the gap between germline ends came to 14 bases. The CDR3 is made up of 12 amino acids. CDR1 is SQVTM, CDR2 ANQGSEA, per germline. CDR3 DNA: TGCAGCACCGACTCCCGCAGAGATACGCAGTATTTT. Translation: CSTDSRRDTQYF.

Ten or more counts support this clonotype. This chain joins TRBV4-3 and TRBJ2-4, with D maybe TRBD2 (6 bases). Germline V gene lookup returns CDR1 LGHNA and CDR2 YSLEER. With 0 bases removed from V and 9 bases from J, the gap between germline ends came to 12 bases. CDR3 length: 14 amino acids. CDR3 loop: CASSQEGQGGIQYF. In nucleotides, the CDR3 is TGCGCCAGCAGCCAAGAAGGGCAGGGAGGCATTCAGTACTTC.

CDR3 in amino acids: CASSHSGRATDTQYF. The CDR3 DNA sequence: TGTGCCAGCAGCCACAGCGGGAGGGCCACAGATACGCAGTATTTT. The chain joins TRBV6-5 to TRBJ2-3, with TRBD2 matching over 10 bases. J lost 2 bases, V lost 6 bases, and 5 bases had no gene match. Germline V gives CDR1 MNHEY, CDR2 SVGAGI. CDR3 size: 15 residues.

The V and J genes are TRBV7-9 and TRBJ2-5; possibly TRBD2 for D (5 bases). CDR1 and CDR2 from the germline V gene are SEHNR and FQNEAQ (reference sequence). This CDR3 region has 13 residues. Trimming took 6 bases from V and 4 from J, leaving 12 bases between them. CDR3 loop: CASRLTRGETQYF. The CDR3 DNA reads as TGTGCCAGCAGGCTTACTAGAGGAGAGACCCAGTACTTC.